The count of the clone carrying this TCR beta chain is one. The CDR3 covers 13 residues. Trimming removed 1 base at V and 2 bases at J, with 8 bases between. The germline V gene encodes CDR1 GTSNPN and CDR2 SVGIG (reference sequence). This record belongs to a study of OX40 agonist ivuxolimab in advanced cancers. Only in-frame clones appear in the TCRdb table, and some are missing; sequencing was by immunoSEQ multiplex PCR. Counted here are tens of thousands of clones, around 84% occurring once; the ten biggest clones make up approximately 7%. This TCR was recovered from an adult with an advanced solid tumor such as melanoma, head and neck, liver or kidney cancer. This specimen was CD4+ or CD8+ T cells sorted from blood, taken in a trial of the OX40 agonist ivuxolimab. The genes are TRBV30 and TRBJ1-1, with D unresolved. The CDR3 DNA is TGTGCCTGGAGTGGGGTTCTAAACACTGAAGCTTTCTTT. Protein product: CAWSGVLNTEAFF.